The rows below give T cell receptor beta chains drawn from one sample of a study of cytomegalovirus exposure and HLA in healthy donors. Generated by immunoSEQ multiplex PCR, the TCRdb table keeps only in-frame clones and is missing some. The sample has approximately 110,000 clones, approximately 12% seen once. Sequencing was carried out using PBMCs. Receptors were obtained from a man aged 35-49 years in good health and CMV-seropositive. CDR3s include the opening cysteine and the closing phenylalanine or tryptophan. The D gene is left open where the match is weak. Clone size, where shown, is once, few, many, or a class for clones that have expanded.

len	j_gene	d_gene	abundance	v_gene	CDR3nt	CDR3aa
15	TRBJ2-6	.	.	TRBV10-2	TGCGCCAGCGCAACAGGGAGCTCTGGGGCCAACGTCCTGACTTTC	CASATGSSGANVLTF
15	TRBJ1-1	TRBD1	.	TRBV2	TGTGCCAGCAGTGGTACAGGGGGCGCAGAGACTGAAGCTTTCTTT	CASSGTGGAETEAFF
13	TRBJ2-3	TRBD2	.	TRBV29-1	TGCAGCGTGGGACTAGCGGGAGGGGATACGCAGTATTTT	CSVGLAGGDTQYF
14	TRBJ2-7	.	.	TRBV6-1	TGTGCCAGCAGTGACAGGGCAGGTGGGTACGAGCAGTACTTC	CASSDRAGGYEQYF
15	TRBJ1-4	TRBD1	few	TRBV5-1	TGCGCCAGCAGCTTGGGACAGGGGAGGAATGAAAAACTGTTTTTT	CASSLGQGRNEKLFF
16	TRBJ2-6	TRBD1	few	TRBV27	TGTGCCAGCAGCAGAACGACAGGGGCTGGGGCCAACGTCCTGACTTTC	CASSRTTGAGANVLTF
15	TRBJ1-4	.	few	TRBV6-6	TGTGCCAGCAGTTACTCGGAACAGTTGCCTGAAAAACTGTTTTTT	CASSYSEQLPEKLFF
14	TRBJ1-2	TRBD1	.	TRBV6-5	TGTGCCAGCAGTCCGGCCGGGACAGCCTATGGCTACACCTTC	CASSPAGTAYGYTF
18	TRBJ2-6	TRBD1	.	TRBV7-2	TGTGCCAGCAGCTACCCCCCGGGACAGGGATCTGGGGCCAACGTCCTGACTTTC	CASSYPPGQGSGANVLTF
13	TRBJ1-1	TRBD1	.	TRBV6-1	TGTGCCAGCAGTGAAGGGCAGGGGGATGAAGCTTTCTTT	CASSEGQGDEAFF
12	TRBJ1-1	.	.	TRBV7-9	TGTGCCAGCAGCTCCTCACAGGCAGAAGCTTTCTTT	CASSSSQAEAFF
13	TRBJ1-1	.	few	TRBV9	TGTGCCAGCAGCGTGCCAGGGGAAGATGAAGCTTTCTTT	CASSVPGEDEAFF
13	TRBJ2-7	.	.	TRBV2	TGTGCCAGCAAAGACTCTGACTCCTACGAGCAGTACTTC	CASKDSDSYEQYF
15	TRBJ2-1	TRBD1	.	TRBV6-5	TGTGCCAGCAGACCGCGACAGGGTGCCTACAATGAGCAGTTCTTC	CASRPRQGAYNEQFF
13	TRBJ2-2	TRBD1	few	TRBV5-8	TGTGCCAGCAGCTTACAGGGGGTCGGGGAGCTGTTTTTT	CASSLQGVGELFF
13	TRBJ2-7	.	.	TRBV5-1	TGCGCCAGCAGCTTGTCCCCGGCCTACGAGCAGTACTTC	CASSLSPAYEQYF
14	TRBJ2-7	TRBD1	.	TRBV27	TGTGCCAGCAGTGCGACAGGGGGCGGGTACGAGCAGTACTTC	CASSATGGGYEQYF
17	TRBJ2-1	TRBD2	few	TRBV6-4	TGTGCCAGCAGTGTGCTAGCGGGGGGGGGCCCATACAATGAGCAGTTCTTC	CASSVLAGGGPYNEQFF
14	TRBJ2-3	TRBD2	.	TRBV11-2	TGTGCCAGCACCGCAGCGGGAGGTACAGATACGCAGTATTTT	CASTAAGGTDTQYF
13	TRBJ2-1	.	once	TRBV9	TGTGCCAGCAGCCCCCTTAGCGGCAATGAGCAGTTCTTC	CASSPLSGNEQFF
14	TRBJ1-1	.	.	TRBV4-1	TGCGCCAGCAGCCAAGTCAGGGACTTGGGTGAAGCTTTCTTT	CASSQVRDLGEAFF
15	TRBJ2-7	TRBD1	few	TRBV27	TGTGCCAGCACCCCGCAGGGGGCGAGCATTTACGAGCAGTACTTC	CASTPQGASIYEQYF
11	TRBJ2-7	TRBD2	.	TRBV30	TGTGCCTGGAGTGCGGGGGGCGAGCAGTACTTC	CAWSAGGEQYF
14	TRBJ2-7	.	.	TRBV4-3	TGCGCCAGCAGCCAAGAATCAGGGAGGAACGAGCAGTACTTC	CASSQESGRNEQYF
14	TRBJ2-7	.	.	TRBV6-5	TGTGCCAGCAGGGACTATCGGAGCTCCTACGAGCAGTACTTC	CASRDYRSSYEQYF
14	TRBJ1-5	TRBD1	.	TRBV6-5	TGTGCCAGCAGTTCCCGACAGGGGGAACAGCCCCAGCATTTT	CASSSRQGEQPQHF
14	TRBJ1-4	TRBD1	few	TRBV7-9	TGTGCCAGCAGCGCGGGACAGGGCAATGAAAAACTGTTTTTT	CASSAGQGNEKLFF
12	TRBJ1-3	.	few	TRBV7-6	TGTGCCAGCAGCCAGTCAGGGAACACCATATATTTT	CASSQSGNTIYF
12	TRBJ2-7	.	few	TRBV7-9	TGTGCCAGCAGCTTAGCGCTAGGCGAGCAGTACTTC	CASSLALGEQYF
14	TRBJ1-1	TRBD1	few	TRBV6-1	TGTGCCAGCAGAGACAGGGGGATGACGACTGAAGCTTTCTTT	CASRDRGMTTEAFF
15	TRBJ2-1	TRBD2	few	TRBV5-4	TGTGCCAGCTCCGGACTAGCGGGAGGGGGCGGTGAGCAGTTCTTC	CASSGLAGGGGEQFF
15	TRBJ2-1	.	.	TRBV5-1	TGCGCCAGCCGTGTCGGGTGGAGCTCCTACAATGAGCAGTTCTTC	CASRVGWSSYNEQFF
16	TRBJ2-1	TRBD2	.	TRBV5-4	TGTGCCAGCAGCTTGGGCGGCGGGAGCCGTCGGAATGAGCAGTTCTTC	CASSLGGGSRRNEQFF
14	TRBJ2-2	.	.	TRBV7-2	TGTGCCAGCAGCTTATTGGGGGCGGCCGGGGAGCTGTTTTTT	CASSLLGAAGELFF
12	TRBJ2-7	.	few	TRBV14	TGTGCCAGCAGCCTCTGGGGAGCCGAGCAGTACTTC	CASSLWGAEQYF
16	TRBJ1-3	.	.	TRBV4-1	TGCGCCAGCAGCCAAGGTGCGGGGGGCGAAGGAAACACCATATATTTT	CASSQGAGGEGNTIYF
12	TRBJ2-7	.	few	TRBV2	TGTGCCAGCGGGGGCCTGGACTACGAGCAGTACTTC	CASGGLDYEQYF
12	TRBJ2-1	.	few	TRBV30	TGTGCCTGGACAGTCCTTGGCAATGAGCAGTTCTTC	CAWTVLGNEQFF
14	TRBJ2-1	.	few	TRBV19	TGTGCCAGCGGGGAAGTGGGAACCTACAATGAGCAGTTCTTC	CASGEVGTYNEQFF
15	TRBJ1-2	.	.	TRBV19	TGTGCCAGTAGTATGGGTTGGGGGCAGGACTATGGCTACACCTTC	CASSMGWGQDYGYTF
14	TRBJ2-7	.	few	TRBV19	TGTGCCAGTAGACCTCTGGCGTCCCACTACGCGCAGTACTTC	CASRPLASHYAQYF
15	TRBJ2-2	TRBD2	.	TRBV19	TGTGCCAGTAGTATAAAACGGGAGGGCACCGGGGAGCTGTTTTTT	CASSIKREGTGELFF
14	TRBJ2-4	TRBD2	.	TRBV7-6	TGTGCCAGCAGCGGTATCCGCGGGGGAAACATTCAGTACTTC	CASSGIRGGNIQYF
12	TRBJ1-1	.	.	TRBV7-2	TGTGCCAGCAGCCCGGTGAACACTGAAGCTTTCTTT	CASSPVNTEAFF
13	TRBJ2-5	.	.	TRBV10-1	TGCGCCAGCAGTGAGGTCCGCGGGGAGACCCAGTACTTC	CASSEVRGETQYF
15	TRBJ1-1	TRBD1	few	TRBV11-2	TGTGCCAGCAGCTTAGCGGACAGGGAAAACACTGAAGCTTTCTTT	CASSLADRENTEAFF
17	TRBJ2-2	TRBD2	few	TRBV5-6	TGTGCCAGCAGCCGCAGACTAGCCACCCTTAACACCGGGGAGCTGTTTTTT	CASSRRLATLNTGELFF
16	TRBJ1-4	.	.	TRBV6-6	TGTGCCAGCAGGCGGCGGGGGGTTAGCGGTAATGAAAAACTGTTTTTT	CASRRRGVSGNEKLFF
18	TRBJ1-1	.	.	TRBV28	TGTGCCAGCAGGATAATCCAGGGGCTCCGGACCATGAACACTGAAGCTTTCTTT	CASRIIQGLRTMNTEAFF
15	TRBJ1-1	.	few	TRBV2	TGTGCCAGCAGGAGGGAGGGACACCAGAACACTGAAGCTTTCTTT	CASRREGHQNTEAFF
14	TRBJ2-7	.	many	TRBV7-6	TGTGCCAGCAGCCCCCTAGACCCAGGGGGGGAGCAGTACTTC	CASSPLDPGGEQYF
16	TRBJ2-3	TRBD2	.	TRBV7-3	TGTGCCAGCAGCCCTGGTGCGGGAGGGTTCACAGATACGCAGTATTTT	CASSPGAGGFTDTQYF
13	TRBJ2-7	TRBD2	few	TRBV2	TGTGCCAGCAGTCCCGGGACTAGCGGGACGCAGTACTTC	CASSPGTSGTQYF
14	TRBJ1-2	TRBD1	few	TRBV6-5	TGTGCCAGCGGTAGACAGGGGGTCCACTATGGCTACACCTTC	CASGRQGVHYGYTF
16	TRBJ1-2	TRBD1	.	TRBV19	TGTGCCAGTAGTCAAGCCGGGACAGGGGTAATCTATGGCTACACCTTC	CASSQAGTGVIYGYTF
13	TRBJ2-7	.	.	TRBV11-2	TGTGCCAGCAGCCACTACGGTTCCTACGAGCAGTACTTC	CASSHYGSYEQYF
11	TRBJ2-1	.	.	TRBV11-2	TGTGCCAGCAGCAGGACTAATGAGCAGTTCTTC	CASSRTNEQFF